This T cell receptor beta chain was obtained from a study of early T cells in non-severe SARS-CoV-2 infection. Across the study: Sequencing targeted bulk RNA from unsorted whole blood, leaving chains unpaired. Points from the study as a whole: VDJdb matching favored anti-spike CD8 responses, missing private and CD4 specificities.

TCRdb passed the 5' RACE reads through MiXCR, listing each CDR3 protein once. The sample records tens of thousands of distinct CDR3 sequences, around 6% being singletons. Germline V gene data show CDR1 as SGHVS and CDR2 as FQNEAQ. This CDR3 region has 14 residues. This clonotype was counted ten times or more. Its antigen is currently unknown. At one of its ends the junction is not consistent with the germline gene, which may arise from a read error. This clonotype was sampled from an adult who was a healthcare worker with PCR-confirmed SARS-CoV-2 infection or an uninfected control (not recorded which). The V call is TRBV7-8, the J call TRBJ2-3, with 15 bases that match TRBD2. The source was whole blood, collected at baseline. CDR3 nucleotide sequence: TGTGCCAGCAGCTCGCCGGGACTAGCGGGAGGTGGGTTCTTT. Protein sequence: CASSSPGLAGGGFF.